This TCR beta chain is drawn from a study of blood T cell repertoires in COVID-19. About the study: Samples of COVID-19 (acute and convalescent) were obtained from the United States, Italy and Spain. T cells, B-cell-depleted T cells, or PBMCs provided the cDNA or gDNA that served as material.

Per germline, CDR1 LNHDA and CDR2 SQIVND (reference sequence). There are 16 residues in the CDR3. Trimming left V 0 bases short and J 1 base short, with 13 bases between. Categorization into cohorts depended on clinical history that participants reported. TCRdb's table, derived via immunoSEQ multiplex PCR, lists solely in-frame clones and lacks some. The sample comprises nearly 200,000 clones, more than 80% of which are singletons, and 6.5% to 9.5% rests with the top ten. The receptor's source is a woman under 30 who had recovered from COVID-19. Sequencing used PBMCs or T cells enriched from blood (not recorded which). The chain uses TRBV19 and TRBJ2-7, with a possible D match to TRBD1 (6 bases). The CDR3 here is CASSIDSQGGSYEQYF. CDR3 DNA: TGTGCCAGTAGTATAGATTCACAGGGCGGGTCCTACGAGCAGTACTTC.